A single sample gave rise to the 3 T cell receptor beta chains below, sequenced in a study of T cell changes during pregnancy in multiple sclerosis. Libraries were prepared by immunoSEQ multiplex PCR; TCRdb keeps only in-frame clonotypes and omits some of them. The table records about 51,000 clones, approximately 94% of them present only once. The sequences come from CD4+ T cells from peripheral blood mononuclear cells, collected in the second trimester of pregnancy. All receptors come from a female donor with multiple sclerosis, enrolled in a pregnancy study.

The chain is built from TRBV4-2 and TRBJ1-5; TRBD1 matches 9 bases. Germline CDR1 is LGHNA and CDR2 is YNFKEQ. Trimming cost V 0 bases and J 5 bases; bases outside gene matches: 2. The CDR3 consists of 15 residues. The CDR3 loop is CASSQEQGAHQPQHF. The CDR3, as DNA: TGTGCCAGCAGCCAAGAACAGGGGGCTCATCAGCCCCAGCATTTT.

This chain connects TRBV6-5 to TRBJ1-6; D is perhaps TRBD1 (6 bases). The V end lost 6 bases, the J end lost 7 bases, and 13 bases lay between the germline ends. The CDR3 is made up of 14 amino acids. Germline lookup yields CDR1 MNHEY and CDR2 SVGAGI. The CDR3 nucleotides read TGTGCCAGCAGACCTCCAGACAGGAATTCACCCCTCCACTTT. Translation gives CASRPPDRNSPLHF.

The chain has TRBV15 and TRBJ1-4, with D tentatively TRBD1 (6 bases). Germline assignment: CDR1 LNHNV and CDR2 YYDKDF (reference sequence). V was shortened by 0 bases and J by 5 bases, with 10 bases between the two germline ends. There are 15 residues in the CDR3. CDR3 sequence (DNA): TGTGCCACCAGCAGAGAACAGGGATGGAATGAAAAACTGTTTTTT. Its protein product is CATSREQGWNEKLFF.